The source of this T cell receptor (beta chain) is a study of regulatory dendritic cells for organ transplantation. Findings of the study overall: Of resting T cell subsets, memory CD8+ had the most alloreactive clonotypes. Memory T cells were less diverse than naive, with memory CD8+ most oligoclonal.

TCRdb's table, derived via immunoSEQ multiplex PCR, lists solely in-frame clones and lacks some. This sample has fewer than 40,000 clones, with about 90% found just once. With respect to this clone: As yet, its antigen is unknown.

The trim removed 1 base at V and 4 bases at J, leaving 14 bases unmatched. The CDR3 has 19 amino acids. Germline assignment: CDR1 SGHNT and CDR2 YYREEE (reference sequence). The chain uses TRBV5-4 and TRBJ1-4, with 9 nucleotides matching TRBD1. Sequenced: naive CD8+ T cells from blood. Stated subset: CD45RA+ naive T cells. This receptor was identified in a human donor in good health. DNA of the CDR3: TGTGCCAGCAGCTTGAAGGGCCGGGACAGGGAATCAAATAATGAAAAACTGTTTTTT. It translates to CASSLKGRDRESNNEKLFF. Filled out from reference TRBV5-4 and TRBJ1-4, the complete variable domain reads ETGVTQSPTHLIKTRGQQVTLRCSSQSGHNTVSWYQQALGQGPQFIFQYYREEENGRGNFPPRFSGLQFPNYSSELNVNALELDDSALYLCASSLKGRDRESNNEKLFFGSGTQLSVL.